These T cell receptor beta chains were read from a single sample in a study of OX40 agonist ivuxolimab in advanced cancers. Assay used: immunoSEQ multiplex PCR; TCRdb lists only in-frame clones, some missing. The table shows just over 70,000 clones, with 84% occurring only once. The sequencing used CD4+ or CD8+ T cells sorted from blood, collected in a trial of the OX40 agonist ivuxolimab. Every receptor here comes from an adult with an advanced solid tumor such as melanoma, head and neck, liver or kidney cancer. Each CDR3 is given with its conserved first and last residue. A D gene is named only where the DNA matches it firmly. Size is stated for part of the rows, as once, few or many counts, or as a class when the clone is expanded.

j_call clone_size v_call d_call cdr3_aa cdr3_nt
TRBJ1-2 - TRBV10-3 - CAINNGDSYGYTF TGTGCCATCAATAACGGGGATAGCTATGGCTACACCTTC
TRBJ2-5 - TRBV7-3 TRBD1 CASSSGTGHATQYF TGTGCCAGCAGCTCCGGGACAGGGCACGCGACCCAGTACTTC
TRBJ2-5 - TRBV9 - CASSVGLGETQYF TGTGCCAGCAGCGTAGGCTTGGGAGAGACCCAGTACTTC
TRBJ2-7 - TRBV6-1 - CASRSPGGRYEQYF TGTGCCAGCAGAAGCCCCGGGGGCAGGTACGAGCAGTACTTC
TRBJ1-1 many TRBV30 TRBD1 CAWGRGEALEAFF TGTGCCTGGGGCAGGGGGGAGGCACTGGAAGCTTTCTTT
TRBJ2-2 - TRBV19 - CASSKGQRINTGELFF TGTGCCAGTAGTAAGGGGCAGCGAATTAACACCGGGGAGCTGTTTTTT
TRBJ2-3 - TRBV14 TRBD1 CASSRDRVSDTQYF TGTGCCAGCAGCAGGGACAGGGTTTCAGATACGCAGTATTTT
TRBJ2-3 - TRBV11-2 TRBD1 CASSPGQGPRTDTQYF TGTGCCAGCAGCCCGGGACAGGGGCCGCGCACAGATACGCAGTATTTT
TRBJ2-7 once TRBV28 - CASTSTGTDSYEQYF TGTGCCAGCACCTCGACCGGGACGGACTCCTACGAGCAGTACTTC
TRBJ1-1 - TRBV5-1 - CASSLGGDGEAFF TGCGCCAGCAGCTTGGGGGGAGACGGAGAAGCTTTCTTT
TRBJ2-3 - TRBV4-3 TRBD2 CASSQGLAGGVTDTQYF TGCGCCAGCAGCCAGGGACTAGCGGGGGGTGTCACAGATACGCAGTATTTT
TRBJ2-5 - TRBV30 - CAWSVSRLQETQYF TGTGCCTGGAGTGTATCTAGGCTTCAAGAGACCCAGTACTTC
TRBJ1-5 few TRBV30 - CAWSRETANQPQHF TGTGCCTGGAGTAGGGAGACAGCGAATCAGCCCCAGCATTTT
TRBJ1-5 - TRBV15 - CATSSRRVVGQPQHF TGTGCCACCAGCAGCCGCCGGGTTGTCGGTCAGCCCCAGCATTTT
TRBJ2-6 - TRBV5-6 - CASSLYRGGSTGANVLTF TGTGCCAGCAGCTTGTACAGGGGCGGGAGTACTGGGGCCAACGTCCTGACTTTC
TRBJ2-3 - TRBV5-1 TRBD1 CASSPTLRTGSGDTQYF TGCGCCAGCAGCCCCACCCTCCGGACAGGGAGTGGGGATACGCAGTATTTT
TRBJ2-7 - TRBV18 TRBD2 CASSSGLAGFEQYF TGTGCCAGCTCATCGGGACTAGCGGGATTCGAGCAGTACTTC
TRBJ1-2 - TRBV18 - CASSPFTGHGYTF TGTGCCAGCTCACCTTTCACGGGCCATGGCTACACCTTC
TRBJ2-5 - TRBV5-1 - CASSLVRETQYF TGCGCCAGCAGCTTGGTGCGGGAGACCCAGTACTTC
TRBJ2-2 - TRBV7-9 TRBD2 CASSNTSVGGELFF TGTGCCAGCAGCAATACTAGCGTGGGCGGGGAGCTGTTTTTT
TRBJ2-2 - TRBV19 - CASSIVLGRAGELFF TGTGCCAGTAGTATAGTTTTAGGGAGAGCCGGGGAGCTGTTTTTT
TRBJ1-4 - TRBV6-5 - CASSWTSGDNEKLFF TGTGCCAGCAGTTGGACTTCGGGGGACAATGAAAAACTGTTTTTT
TRBJ2-3 - TRBV7-6 - CASSLTLSADTQYF TGTGCCAGCAGCTTAACCCTTAGTGCAGATACGCAGTATTTT
TRBJ2-3 - TRBV21-1 - CASRTIIDTQYF TGTGCCAGCAGGACTATCATAGATACGCAGTATTTT
TRBJ1-1 many TRBV10-1 - CASTGQPNTEAFF TGCGCCAGCACCGGACAGCCGAACACTGAAGCTTTCTTT
TRBJ2-3 - TRBV30 TRBD2 CAWKAGGSPTQYF TGTGCCTGGAAAGCGGGAGGGTCTCCTACGCAGTATTTT
TRBJ1-2 - TRBV7-8 - CASSLARADYGYTF TGTGCCAGCAGCTTAGCGAGGGCAGACTATGGCTACACCTTC
TRBJ2-2 - TRBV5-1 - CASSLRGPSTGELFF TGCGCCAGCAGCTTGCGGGGGCCAAGCACCGGGGAGCTGTTTTTT
TRBJ2-1 - TRBV4-1 TRBD2 CASSLTSGMDEQFF TGCGCCAGCAGCCTGACTAGCGGGATGGATGAGCAGTTCTTC
TRBJ2-3 - TRBV15 - CATSRDGGALNTDTQYF TGTGCCACCAGCAGAGATGGGGGGGCTCTGAACACAGATACGCAGTATTTT
TRBJ1-1 once TRBV14 TRBD1 CASSPLYRGQNTEAFF TGTGCCAGCAGCCCTCTTTACAGGGGGCAGAACACTGAAGCTTTCTTT
TRBJ1-1 few TRBV30 - CACQDAKNTEAFF TGTGCCTGTCAGGACGCAAAGAACACTGAAGCTTTCTTT
TRBJ1-2 - TRBV29-1 - CSVRSDTAYGYTF TGCAGCGTTCGCTCAGATACGGCCTATGGCTACACCTTC
TRBJ1-2 - TRBV5-1 TRBD1 CASSEDRARVYGYTF TGCGCCAGCAGCGAGGACAGGGCTCGGGTCTATGGCTACACCTTC
TRBJ2-3 - TRBV19 TRBD2 CASSEGLAGAGGTDTQYF TGTGCCAGTAGTGAGGGACTAGCGGGGGCGGGCGGCACAGATACGCAGTATTTT
TRBJ2-1 - TRBV4-1 TRBD1 CASSQGQGADNEQFF TGCGCCAGCAGCCAAGGGCAGGGGGCTGACAATGAGCAGTTCTTC
TRBJ2-3 - TRBV2 TRBD1 CARGQGMQDTQYF TGTGCCAGGGGACAGGGAATGCAAGATACGCAGTATTTT
TRBJ1-4 - TRBV30 - CASQGTFNEKLFF TGTGCCTCCCAGGGGACCTTTAATGAAAAACTGTTTTTT
TRBJ2-1 - TRBV27 - CASSPRTAPSNEQFF TGTGCCAGCAGTCCGCGGACAGCCCCATCCAATGAGCAGTTCTTC
TRBJ2-7 - TRBV7-9 - CASRGAAYEQYF TGTGCCAGCAGGGGAGCAGCCTACGAGCAGTACTTC
TRBJ2-5 few TRBV6-1 - CASTPGVETQYF TGTGCCAGCACCCCCGGGGTTGAGACCCAGTACTTC
TRBJ1-1 - TRBV7-9 - CASSRTGSEAFF TGTGCCAGCAGCCGTACAGGGTCTGAAGCTTTCTTT
TRBJ2-3 - TRBV7-3 - CASSLRGGGTDTQYF TGTGCCAGCAGCTTACGAGGCGGGGGCACAGATACGCAGTATTTT
TRBJ2-1 - TRBV2 TRBD2 CATTRGDNEQFF TGTGCCACCACACGGGGGGACAATGAGCAGTTCTTC
TRBJ2-3 - TRBV5-1 TRBD2 CASSVVSGRADTQYF TGCGCCAGCAGCGTCGTAAGCGGGAGGGCAGATACGCAGTATTTT
TRBJ2-7 - TRBV6-5 - CASSSSGHEQYF TGTGCCAGCAGTTCCTCAGGGCACGAGCAGTACTTC
TRBJ2-2 - TRBV19 - CASSRTGNTGELFF TGTGCCAGTAGTCGGACGGGGAACACCGGGGAGCTGTTTTTT
TRBJ2-5 - TRBV7-8 - CASSSWGGATETQYF TGTGCCAGCAGCTCCTGGGGCGGGGCCACTGAGACCCAGTACTTC